This TCR beta chain was recovered during a study of T cell changes during pregnancy in multiple sclerosis. Clones were sequenced by immunoSEQ multiplex PCR, and TCRdb holds only the in-frame ones, with some missing. The sample has under 55,000 clones, 80% to 95% seen once. Germline V gene data show CDR1 as MNHEY and CDR2 as SVGAGI. This CDR3 contains 12 residues. Concerning this clone: Sequence at one end of the junction differs from germline and may be a read error.

This specimen consisted of CD4+ T cells from peripheral blood mononuclear cells, obtained in the third trimester of pregnancy. The source is a female donor with multiple sclerosis, enrolled in a pregnancy study. The chain is built from TRBV6-5 and TRBJ2-3; no definite D call. This chain's CDR3 is CASSDSANTQYF. For the CDR3, the DNA is TGTGCCAGCAGTGACTCCGCGAATACGCAGTATTTT.